This T cell receptor beta chain was retrieved from a study of OX40 agonist ivuxolimab in advanced cancers. Study context: Partial responses were achieved by three patients: one hepatocellular carcinoma, two cutaneous melanoma.

Study results and limitations: The CD4+ and CD8+ T cells in the blood had expanded clonally by week 6 at 0.1 to 3.0 mg/kg. More expanded clones were seen, on average, in CD8+ T cells than in CD4+.

The CDR3 has 16 residues. The ends lost 7 bases at V and 0 bases at J; junction bases unmatched: 12. Germline assignment: CDR1 MDHEN and CDR2 SYDVKM. A word on this clone: Antigen specificity is unknown.

TCRdb's table, derived via immunoSEQ multiplex PCR, lists solely in-frame clones and lacks some. The sample contains tens of thousands of clones, roughly nine tenths of which appear only once. This sequence was found in an adult with an advanced solid tumor such as melanoma, head and neck, liver or kidney cancer. This chain links TRBV28 with TRBJ2-7, with 7 positions matching TRBD2. Here the sequenced sample was CD4+ or CD8+ T cells sorted from blood, taken in a trial of the OX40 agonist ivuxolimab. The CDR3 nucleotides read TGTGCCAGCACCCCTGGGGCGGGAGCGGCCTCCTACGAGCAGTACTTC. Translation: CASTPGAGAASYEQYF. Looking up the rest from reference TRBV28 and TRBJ2-7 gives the full variable domain: DVKVTQSSRYLVKRTGEKVFLECVQDMDHENMFWYRQDPGLGLRLIYFSYDVKMKEKGDIPEGYSVSREKKERFSLILESASTNQTSMYLCASTPGAGAASYEQYFGPGTRLTVT.